A selection of T cell receptor beta chains follows, all from one sample in a study of OX40 agonist ivuxolimab in advanced cancers. Method: immunoSEQ multiplex PCR; TCRdb's copy keeps in-frame clones and lacks some. The data show 70,000 or so clones, approximately 80% seen once. This sample comprised CD4+ or CD8+ T cells sorted from blood, obtained in a trial of the OX40 agonist ivuxolimab. The receptor set was obtained from an adult with an advanced solid tumor such as melanoma, head and neck, liver or kidney cancer. CDR3s include the opening cysteine and the closing phenylalanine or tryptophan. A D gene is named only where the DNA matches it firmly. For some rows the clone size is stated as once, few or many, or as a class when expanded; others skip it.

V	size	J	D	CDR3	DNA
TRBV11-3	.	TRBJ2-7	.	CASSLRSSYEQYF	TGTGCCAGCAGCTTACGGAGCTCCTACGAGCAGTACTTC
TRBV5-1	.	TRBJ2-7	.	CASSLGLGLQYEQYF	TGCGCCAGCAGCTTGGGGTTGGGCCTGCAGTACGAGCAGTACTTC
TRBV7-3	.	TRBJ1-2	.	CASSPDSTNYGYTF	TGTGCCAGCAGCCCGGACAGCACTAACTATGGCTACACCTTC
TRBV18	.	TRBJ2-5	.	CASSPGGGETQYF	TGTGCCAGCTCACCAGGGGGCGGGGAGACCCAGTACTTC
TRBV6-1	once	TRBJ2-7	TRBD1	CASSENGRGIGEQYF	TGTGCCAGCAGTGAAAATGGCAGGGGGATTGGGGAGCAGTACTTC
TRBV6-1	.	TRBJ2-7	TRBD2	CASSEVAGGSYEQYF	TGTGCCAGCAGTGAAGTTGCGGGGGGCTCCTACGAGCAGTACTTC
TRBV27	few	TRBJ1-2	.	CASSQVGYGYTF	TGTGCCAGCAGTCAGGTCGGCTATGGCTACACCTTC
TRBV11-2	.	TRBJ2-1	.	CASSFRNEQFF	TGTGCCAGCAGCTTCCGGAATGAGCAGTTCTTC
TRBV20-1	.	TRBJ2-3	.	CSARDLNTQYF	TGCAGTGCTAGAGACCTGAATACGCAGTATTTT
TRBV7-3	.	TRBJ1-1	.	CASSLGAGNTEAFF	TGTGCCAGCAGCTTAGGGGCGGGGAACACTGAAGCTTTCTTT
TRBV7-2	.	TRBJ1-1	.	CASSSRLVEEAFF	TGTGCCAGCAGCTCCCGACTGGTGGAGGAAGCTTTCTTT
TRBV6-6	.	TRBJ1-2	TRBD1	CASVQGGADYGYTF	TGTGCCAGCGTTCAGGGGGGCGCGGACTATGGCTACACCTTC
TRBV4-2	.	TRBJ1-2	.	CASSRRGIPDGYTF	TGTGCCAGCAGCCGGCGGGGGATCCCGGATGGCTACACCTTC
TRBV2	.	TRBJ2-3	TRBD2	CASSEWGSGGDRLSTDTQYF	TGTGCCAGCAGTGAGTGGGGTAGCGGGGGAGATCGCCTTAGCACAGATACGCAGTATTTT
TRBV2	.	TRBJ2-3	TRBD2	CASSVGGGRSTDTQYF	TGTGCCAGCAGTGTTGGCGGGGGGAGAAGCACAGATACGCAGTATTTT
TRBV2	.	TRBJ1-6	.	CASSDYGHNSPLHF	TGTGCCAGCAGTGATTATGGCCACAATTCACCCCTCCACTTT
TRBV6-5	.	TRBJ1-1	TRBD1	CASSKTGGEAFF	TGTGCCAGCAGTAAAACAGGGGGTGAAGCTTTCTTT
TRBV27	.	TRBJ2-5	.	CASRTGRAETQYF	TGTGCCAGCAGAACAGGGCGGGCGGAGACCCAGTACTTC
TRBV2	.	TRBJ2-1	TRBD2	CASNILAGGGNEQFF	TGTGCCAGCAATATACTAGCGGGTGGCGGCAATGAGCAGTTCTTC
TRBV6-1	few	TRBJ1-2	.	CASSLKGDGYTF	TGTGCCAGCAGCCTAAAAGGGGATGGCTACACCTTC
TRBV5-1	.	TRBJ2-7	.	CASSLRASGGSDEQYF	TGCGCCAGCAGCTTGCGGGCGTCGGGTGGAAGCGACGAGCAGTACTTC
TRBV9	.	TRBJ1-1	.	CASNFMTQGPEAFF	TGTGCCAGCAACTTCATGACACAAGGCCCTGAAGCTTTCTTT
TRBV7-2	.	TRBJ1-1	.	CASSSGLNTEAFF	TGTGCCAGCAGCTCGGGACTGAACACTGAAGCTTTCTTT
TRBV7-2	once	TRBJ1-5	.	CASSPQGGGNQPQHF	TGTGCCAGCAGCCCACAGGGCGGTGGCAATCAGCCCCAGCATTTT
TRBV29-1	.	TRBJ2-7	TRBD2	CSVGPSGGVSYEQYF	TGCAGCGTTGGACCAAGCGGGGGCGTATCCTACGAGCAGTACTTC
TRBV6-5	.	TRBJ2-7	.	CASRTYEQYF	TGTGCCAGCAGGACCTACGAGCAGTACTTC
TRBV7-9	once	TRBJ2-7	.	CASSLEVWEQYF	TGTGCCAGCAGCTTAGAAGTCTGGGAGCAGTACTTC
TRBV28	few	TRBJ2-7	TRBD1	CASSAHGQGNSHEQYF	TGTGCCAGCAGTGCCCACGGACAGGGGAACTCCCACGAGCAGTACTTC
TRBV5-1	.	TRBJ2-1	.	CASSLSTGVNEQFF	TGCGCCAGCAGCTTGTCGACTGGGGTAAATGAGCAGTTCTTC
TRBV18	.	TRBJ2-7	.	CASSPQGGGSSYEQYF	TGTGCCAGCTCACCCCAAGGGGGCGGGAGCTCCTACGAGCAGTACTTC
TRBV27	.	TRBJ2-1	.	CASSAGPPNEQFF	TGTGCCAGCAGTGCTGGACCCCCCAATGAGCAGTTCTTC
TRBV5-6	.	TRBJ1-6	TRBD1	CASSPDQGGSYNSPLHF	TGTGCCAGCAGCCCGGACCAGGGGGGGTCCTATAATTCACCCCTCCACTTT
TRBV7-9	once	TRBJ2-1	TRBD2	CASSLDGRPDNEQFF	TGTGCCAGCAGCTTGGACGGGAGGCCTGACAATGAGCAGTTCTTC
TRBV7-2	once	TRBJ2-5	.	CASSPGEVQGETQYF	TGTGCCAGCAGTCCGGGGGAGGTACAGGGGGAGACCCAGTACTTC
TRBV19	.	TRBJ2-5	.	CASSMWGPRETQYF	TGTGCCAGTAGTATGTGGGGGCCTAGGGAGACCCAGTACTTC
TRBV5-1	once	TRBJ1-3	TRBD1	CASSPAGTGYGNTIYF	TGCGCCAGCAGTCCCGCCGGGACAGGGTACGGAAACACCATATATTTT
TRBV5-1	.	TRBJ1-6	.	CASSLVQTEAYNSPLHF	TGCGCCAGCAGCTTGGTCCAGACCGAGGCCTATAATTCACCCCTCCACTTT
TRBV10-3	.	TRBJ1-3	.	CAIGEGGSGNTIYF	TGTGCCATCGGAGAAGGGGGGTCTGGAAACACCATATATTTT
TRBV7-6	.	TRBJ1-6	.	CASSLAGQGNSPLHF	TGTGCCAGCAGCTTAGCGGGACAAGGCAATTCACCCCTCCACTTT
TRBV7-3	.	TRBJ2-3	.	CASSPDTDTQYF	TGTGCCAGCAGCCCTGACACAGATACGCAGTATTTT
TRBV27	.	TRBJ2-5	.	CASSPSGETQYF	TGTGCCAGCAGTCCCTCCGGTGAGACCCAGTACTTC
TRBV16	once	TRBJ2-7	TRBD1	CASSPLGTGVYEQYF	TGTGCCAGCAGCCCCTTAGGGACAGGGGTTTACGAGCAGTACTTC
TRBV10-2	.	TRBJ2-5	TRBD2	CASSESGLGKTQYF	TGCGCCAGCAGTGAGTCTGGACTAGGGAAGACCCAGTACTTC
TRBV2	.	TRBJ1-4	TRBD1	CASSERDRLNEKLFF	TGTGCCAGCAGTGAAAGGGACAGGCTTAATGAAAAACTGTTTTTT
TRBV18	few	TRBJ2-3	.	CASSPAGLGDTQYF	TGTGCCAGCTCACCGGCGGGGTTAGGAGATACGCAGTATTTT
TRBV5-1	.	TRBJ2-7	TRBD2	CASSFTSGSYEQYF	TGCGCCAGCAGCTTCACTAGCGGGAGTTACGAGCAGTACTTC
TRBV2	.	TRBJ2-2	.	CASTQAGLSNTGELFF	TGTGCCAGCACCCAGGCAGGACTGTCGAACACCGGGGAGCTGTTTTTT